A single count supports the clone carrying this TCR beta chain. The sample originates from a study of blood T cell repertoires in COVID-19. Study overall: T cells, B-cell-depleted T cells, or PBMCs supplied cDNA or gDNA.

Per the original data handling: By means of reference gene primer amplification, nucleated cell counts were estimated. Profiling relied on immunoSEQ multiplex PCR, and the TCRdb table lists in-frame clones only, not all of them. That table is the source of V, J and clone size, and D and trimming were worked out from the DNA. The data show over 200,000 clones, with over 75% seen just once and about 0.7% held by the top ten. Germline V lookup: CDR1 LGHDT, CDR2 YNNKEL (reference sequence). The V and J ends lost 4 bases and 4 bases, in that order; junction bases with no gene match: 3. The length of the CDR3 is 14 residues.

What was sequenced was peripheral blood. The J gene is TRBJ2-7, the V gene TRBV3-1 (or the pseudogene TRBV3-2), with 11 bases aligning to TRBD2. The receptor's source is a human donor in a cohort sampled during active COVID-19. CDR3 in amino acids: CASSPGLAVYEQYF. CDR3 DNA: TGTGCCAGCAGCCCGGGACTAGCGGTTTACGAGCAGTACTTC.